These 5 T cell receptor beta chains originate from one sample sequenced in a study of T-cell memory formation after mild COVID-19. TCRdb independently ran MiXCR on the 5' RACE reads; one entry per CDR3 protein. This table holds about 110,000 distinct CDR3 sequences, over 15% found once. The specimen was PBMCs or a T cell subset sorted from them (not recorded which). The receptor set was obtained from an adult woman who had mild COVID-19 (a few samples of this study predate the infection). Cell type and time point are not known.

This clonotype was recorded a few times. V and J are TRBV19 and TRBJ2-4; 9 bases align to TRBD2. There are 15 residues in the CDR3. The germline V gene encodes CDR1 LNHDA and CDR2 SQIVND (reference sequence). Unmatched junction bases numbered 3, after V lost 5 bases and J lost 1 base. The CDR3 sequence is CASSVLAGAKNIQYF. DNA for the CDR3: TGTGCCAGTAGTGTTCTAGCGGGGGCCAAAAACATTCAGTACTTC.

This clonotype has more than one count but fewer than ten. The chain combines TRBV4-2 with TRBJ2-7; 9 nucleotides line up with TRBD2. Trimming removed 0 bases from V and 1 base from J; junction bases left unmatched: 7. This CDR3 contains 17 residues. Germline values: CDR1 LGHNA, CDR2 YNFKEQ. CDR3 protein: CASSQDSSGRSSYEQYF. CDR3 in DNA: TGTGCCAGCAGCCAAGACAGTAGCGGGAGATCGTCCTACGAGCAGTACTTC.

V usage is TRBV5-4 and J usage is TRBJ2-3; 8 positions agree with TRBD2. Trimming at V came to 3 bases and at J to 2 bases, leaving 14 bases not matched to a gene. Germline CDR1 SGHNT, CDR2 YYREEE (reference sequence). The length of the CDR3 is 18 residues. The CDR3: CASSSGGPAGVPTDTQYF. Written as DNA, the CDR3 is TGTGCCAGCAGCTCGGGAGGGCCAGCGGGAGTGCCCACAGATACGCAGTATTTT.

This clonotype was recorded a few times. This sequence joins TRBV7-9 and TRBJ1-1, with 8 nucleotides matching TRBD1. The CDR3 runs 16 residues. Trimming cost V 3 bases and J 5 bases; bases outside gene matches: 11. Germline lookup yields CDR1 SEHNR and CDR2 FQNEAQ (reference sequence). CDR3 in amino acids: CASSFPGQGVGTEAFF. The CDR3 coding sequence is TGTGCCAGCAGCTTTCCCGGACAGGGCGTGGGGACTGAAGCTTTCTTT. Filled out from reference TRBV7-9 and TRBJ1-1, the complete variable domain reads DTGVSQNPRHKITKRGQNVTFRCDPISEHNRLYWYRQTLGQGPEFLTYFQNEAQLEKSRLLSDRFSAERPKGSFSTLEIQRTEQGDSAMYLCASSFPGQGVGTEAFFGQGTRLTVV.

The CDR3 protein is CASSLEQSSYNEQFF. The CDR3 region has the DNA TGCGCCAGCAGCTTGGAACAGAGCTCCTACAATGAGCAGTTCTTC. This sequence joins TRBV5-1 and TRBJ2-1; D is uncertain. The germline CDR1 and CDR2 sequences are SGHRS and YFSETQ. This CDR3 comprises 15 residues. Trimming left V 0 bases short and J 0 bases short, with 7 bases between.